These 2 T cell receptor beta chains were sequenced from one sample in a study of blood T cells in healthy people across ages (dated by TCRdb to about 2015). Receptors were amplified or captured by 5' RACE. TCRdb names Illumina HiSeq 2500 as the instrument used. A second PCR of 7 to 11 cycles was performed with a sample-barcoded 5' primer and a J-beta primer mix. The public reads were quality trimmed at Q25 with fastp and then assembled into clones with MiXCR by TCRdb, keeping productive beta chains. Each entry merges the rows of one CDR3 protein and shows their most common DNA and genes. Recorded for this sample are about 1,400,000 distinct CDR3 sequences; about 43% of them occurred a single time. The top ten clonotypes cover under 8% of the sample. The source material was blood. Receptors originate from a young woman in good health.

The chain recombines TRBV10-2 with TRBJ2-2, with a tentative D call TRBD1 (5 bases). Between the trimmed V and J ends, which lost 3 bases and 1 base, there was a span of 18 bases. The CDR3 covers 18 residues. In germline, CDR1 is WSHSY, CDR2 SAAADI. CDR3: CASSDPTAASLNTGELFF. Written as DNA, the CDR3 is TGCGCCAGCAGTGATCCGACAGCCGCGTCCTTGAACACCGGGGAGCTGTTTTTT.

This clonotype showed up just a few times. The J gene is TRBJ2-1, the V gene TRBV4-2; D not resolved. Germline CDR1 is LGHNA and CDR2 is YNFKEQ. The CDR3 runs 13 residues. Trimming shortened V by 3 bases and J by 5 bases, and 8 bases separated the two germline ends. The DNA of the CDR3 is TGTGCCAGCAGCCAGATACAAGACAATGAGCAGTTCTTC. This encodes CASSQIQDNEQFF.